These 30 T cell receptor beta chains came from one sample sequenced in a study of spatial heterogeneity in lung cancer. As for time point: sample taken at primary tumor resection. Sequencing of whole RNA from tumor, nontumor lung or frozen PBMC involved no sorting. Each CDR3 protein is one row after TCRdb ran MiXCR on the 5' RACE reads. The table shows around 40,000 distinct CDR3 sequences, with under 6.5% occurring only once. The sequencing here drew on PBMCs, taken at surgery. The receptors were gathered from a male donor with early-stage non-small cell lung cancer.

This clonotype was detected many times. The chain uses TRBV7-9 and TRBJ2-3; no definite D call. Germline CDR1 SEHNR, CDR2 FQNEAQ (reference sequence). Trimming took 1 base from V and 4 from J, leaving 15 bases between them. The CDR3 loop spans 16 amino acids. The CDR3 DNA sequence: TGTGCCAGCAGCTTAGGCCTCTCGGAAGGGTCAGATACGCAGTATTTT. Protein: CASSLGLSEGSDTQYF.

V usage is TRBV30 and J usage is TRBJ2-2; D gene unclear. CDR3 length equals 15 residues. CDR1 and CDR2 (germline): GTSNPN, SVGIG (reference sequence). Trimming pared 6 bases from V and 6 bases from J, leaving 20 bases between. The CDR3 DNA follows: TGTGCCTGTGCGCTTGGGCCCCTAGGGTCCGGGGAGCTGTTTTTT. Translated: CACALGPLGSGELFF. The variable domain in full, with the rest retrieved from reference TRBV30 and TRBJ2-2, is SQTIHQWPATLVQPVGSPLSLECTVEGTSNPNLYWYRQAAGRGLQLLFYSVGIGQISSEVPQNLSASRPQDRQFILSSKKLLLSDSGFYLCACALGPLGSGELFFGEGSRLTVL.

This clonotype was detected ten times or more. The gene calls are TRBV7-3 and TRBJ2-3, with D perhaps TRBD1 (6 bases). The CDR3 has 17 amino acids. Trimming left V 3 bases short and J 2 bases short, with 18 bases between. CDR1 SGHTA and CDR2 FQGTGA come from the germline V gene. The CDR3 protein is CASSLNKQGSYTDTQYF. The CDR3 region has the DNA TGTGCCAGCAGCTTGAATAAACAGGGCTCCTACACAGATACGCAGTATTTT.

This clonotype was picked up many times. This chain joins TRBV4-1 and TRBJ2-7, with TRBD2 identical over 8 bases. This CDR3 contains 16 residues. CDR1 is MGHRA, CDR2 YSYEKL, per germline. The trim removed 2 bases at V and 0 bases at J, leaving 6 bases unmatched. The CDR3 loop reads CASSQSIGTSSYEQYF. CDR3 bases: TGCGCCAGCAGCCAATCGATAGGGACTAGCTCCTACGAGCAGTACTTC.

Turning to this clonotype: A read error is possible here, since a much larger clone lies one base away. This chain connects TRBV3-1 to TRBJ1-5; D remains unclear. Trimming cost V 2 bases and J 2 bases, with 1 base left between them. Germline CDR1 LGHDT, CDR2 YNNKEL (reference sequence). CDR3 length: 12 residues. The CDR3 loop is CASSQRNQPQHF. The CDR3 DNA is TGTGCCAGCAGCCAACGCAATCAGCCCCAGCATTTT. Full variable domain (outside the CDR3, taken from reference TRBV3-1 and TRBJ1-5): DTAVSQTPKYLVTQMGNDKSIKCEQNLGHDTMYWYKQDSKKFLKIMFSYNNKELIINETVPNRFSPKSPDKAHLNLHINSLELGDSAVYFCASSQRNQPQHFGDGTRLSIL.

There are many counts of this clonotype. The chain employs TRBV10-2 and TRBJ2-1; 7 nucleotides line up with TRBD1. The CDR3 consists of 14 residues. The germline V gene has CDR1 WSHSY and CDR2 SAAADI. The J segment lost 4 bases and the V segment lost 6 bases, leaving 6 bases of the junction unmatched. The CDR3 coding sequence is TGCGCCAGCAGGTACAGGGGCATATACAATGAGCAGTTCTTC. This codes for CASRYRGIYNEQFF.

In this sample, this clonotype turned up many times. This chain uses TRBV10-3 with TRBJ2-7; 10 nucleotides match TRBD1. The ends lost 6 bases at V and 5 bases at J; junction bases unmatched: 16. The CDR3 consists of 17 residues. Germline V gene sequence: CDR1 ENHRY, CDR2 SYGVKD. The CDR3, as DNA: TGTGCCATCAGGGGGACAGGGGATGGGTTACTCAGTGACGAGCAGTACTTC. Translating it yields CAIRGTGDGLLSDEQYF.

This clonotype has at least ten counts. V and J are TRBV6-2 or TRBV6-3 and TRBJ1-6, with D possibly matching TRBD1 (6 bases). The germline CDR1 and CDR2 sequences are MNHEY and SVGEGT. Between the trimmed V and J ends, which lost 4 bases and 5 bases, there was a span of 9 bases. This CDR3 has 14 residues. The DNA of the CDR3 is TGTGCCAGCAGTTTAAGGACAGATAATTCACCCCTCCACTTT. Amino acids: CASSLRTDNSPLHF.

The rearrangement uses TRBV7-2 and TRBJ1-1; D is uncertain. CDR1 is SGHTA and CDR2 is FQGNSA in the germline V gene. The V end lost 2 bases, the J end lost 0 bases, and 7 bases lay between the germline ends. CDR3 length equals 14 residues. The chain's CDR3 is CASSLKGMNTEAFF. In DNA, the CDR3 is TGTGCCAGCAGCTTAAAGGGTATGAACACTGAAGCTTTCTTT.

There are many counts of this clonotype. V and J are TRBV27 and TRBJ1-5, with D possibly matching TRBD1 (6 bases). The CDR3 length is 15 residues. Germline CDR1 reads MNHEY; CDR2 reads SMNVEV (reference sequence). V lost 2 bases, J lost 6 bases, and 14 bases lay in between. The CDR3 DNA sequence: TGTGCCAGCAGTTTAGGGGGGGGCTCTAGTCAGCCCCAGCATTTT. It yields the protein CASSLGGGSSQPQHF.

This clonotype was detected a few times. Here the CDR3 reads CSARGPGEQFF. The CDR3 nucleotides are TGCAGTGCTAGAGGACCCGGGGAGCAGTTCTTC. This rearrangement joins TRBV20-1 to TRBJ2-1; D gene ambiguous. This CDR3 comprises 11 residues. The germline V gene encodes CDR1 DFQATT and CDR2 SNEGSKA (reference sequence). The V gene lost 1 base and the J gene lost 10 bases, with 8 bases spanning the gap.

V is TRBV4-1 and J is TRBJ1-5; perhaps TRBD1 as D (5 bases). Per the germline V gene, CDR1 is MGHRA and CDR2 is YSYEKL. CDR3 length: 16 amino acids. The V end was cut by 0 bases, the J end by 1 base, with 10 bases between. In DNA form, the CDR3 reads TGCGCCAGCAGCCAAGAAGGCAGGGCGAGCAATCAGCCCCAGCATTTT. Encoded protein: CASSQEGRASNQPQHF.

The chain uses TRBV20-1 and TRBJ2-5; no firm D call. Trimming left V 5 bases short and J 5 bases short, with 12 bases between. The germline V gene has CDR1 DFQATT and CDR2 SNEGSKA (reference sequence). The CDR3 consists of 12 residues. The CDR3 nucleotides read TGCAGTGCTGGTTTTTGGCCGGAGACCCAGTACTTC. Translated, it gives CSAGFWPETQYF.

This chain connects TRBV30 to TRBJ2-3, with D unresolved. Looked up from germline, CDR1 is GTSNPN and CDR2 is SVGIG (reference sequence). The CDR3 length is 15 residues. The germline V and J ends were trimmed by 3 bases and 4 bases, with 17 bases remaining between them. This CDR3 is CAWSAGPPWADTQYF. The CDR3 nucleotides read TGTGCCTGGAGCGCCGGTCCCCCCTGGGCAGATACGCAGTATTTT. Complete variable domain (other parts from reference TRBV30 and TRBJ2-3): SQTIHQWPATLVQPVGSPLSLECTVEGTSNPNLYWYRQAAGRGLQLLFYSVGIGQISSEVPQNLSASRPQDRQFILSSKKLLLSDSGFYLCAWSAGPPWADTQYFGPGTRLTVL.

This clonotype has a handful of counts. The J gene is TRBJ2-3, the V gene TRBV3-1; D is uncertain. Germline V gene sequence: CDR1 LGHDT, CDR2 YNNKEL (reference sequence). The CDR3 totals 14 residues. Deletions cut 4 bases from V and 5 bases from J, with 13 bases between. CDR3 loop: CASSLVERLDTQYF. The CDR3 DNA is TGTGCCAGCAGCCTGGTGGAGCGCCTAGATACGCAGTATTTT.

This clonotype was picked up many times. The rearrangement uses TRBV6-2 or TRBV6-3 and TRBJ1-3, with unresolved D. The CDR3 covers 13 residues. Germline CDR1 MNHEY, CDR2 SVGEGT. Trimming pared 6 bases from V and 0 bases from J, leaving 6 bases between. CDR3 bases: TGTGCCAGCAGGGGAAGCTCTGGAAACACCATATATTTT. As protein: CASRGSSGNTIYF.

This clonotype was detected a few times. A single base separates this from a much larger clone, so it may be a read error. The gene calls are TRBV10-3 and TRBJ1-6; TRBD1 might be the D (5 bases). V lost 0 bases, J lost 7 bases, and 13 bases lay in between. Germline V gene sequence: CDR1 ENHRY, CDR2 SYGVKD. This CDR3 contains 16 residues. CDR3 in DNA: TGTGCCATCAGTGAGTCGCCAGGGAAGGTCAATTCACCCCTCCACTTT. Amino acids: CAISESPGKVNSPLHF.

This clonotype was counted at least ten times. V usage is TRBV29-1 and J usage is TRBJ2-1, with unresolved D. V was cut by 4 bases and J by 0 bases, with 13 bases left in between. The CDR3 runs 15 residues. Germline lookup yields CDR1 SQVTM and CDR2 ANQGSEA. CDR3 loop: CSVGGSMASYNEQFF. The CDR3 nucleotides are TGCAGCGTTGGTGGATCAATGGCCTCCTACAATGAGCAGTTCTTC.

The chain combines TRBV6-2 or TRBV6-3 with TRBJ2-2, with unresolved D. The CDR3 consists of 13 residues. Germline V lookup: CDR1 MNHEY, CDR2 SVGEGT. Trimming removed 8 bases at V and 0 bases at J, with 7 bases between. The CDR3 sequence is CASVPPNTGELFF. The DNA for the CDR3 is TGTGCCAGCGTCCCCCCGAACACCGGGGAGCTGTTTTTT.

This clonotype was recorded at least ten times. V usage is TRBV6-6 and J usage is TRBJ2-4, with D possibly matching TRBD1 (6 bases). V was clipped by 5 bases and J by 0 bases, with 11 bases between them. The CDR3 is 15 residues long. Germline CDR1 MNHNY, CDR2 SVGAGI (reference sequence). CDR3 nucleotides: TGTGCCAGCAGTCCGGACAGCGAAGCCAAAAACATTCAGTACTTC. It codes for CASSPDSEAKNIQYF.

The V and J genes are TRBV27 and TRBJ2-5; no clear D. This CDR3 is built from 17 residues. CDR1 and CDR2 (germline): MNHEY, SMNVEV (reference sequence). V lost 8 bases, J lost 0 bases, and 22 bases lay in between. The CDR3 protein is CASHYSPSQLDQETQYF. The CDR3 nucleotides read TGTGCCAGCCATTATTCCCCTTCACAGCTAGACCAAGAGACCCAGTACTTC.

This clonotype showed up many times. The gene calls are TRBV29-1 and TRBJ1-4, with D hard to call. The V gene lost 5 bases and the J gene lost 4 bases, with 5 bases spanning the gap. Germline V gene data show CDR1 as SQVTM and CDR2 as ANQGSEA. CDR3 length: 11 residues. The CDR3 protein is CSVRDNEKLFF. CDR3 in DNA: TGCAGCGTTAGGGATAATGAAAAACTGTTTTTT.

This clonotype was seen ten or more times. The CDR3 coding sequence is TGTGCCAGCGGACAGGGAACGGACACCGGGGAGCTGTTTTTT. It encodes CASGQGTDTGELFF. The chain employs TRBV2 and TRBJ2-2, with 8 bases matching TRBD1. CDR3 size: 14 residues. The germline V gene has CDR1 SNHLY and CDR2 FYNNEI. V lost 8 bases, J lost 3 bases, and 5 bases stayed unmatched. Based on the CDR3 plus reference TRBV2 and TRBJ2-2, the full variable domain is EPEVTQTPSHQVTQMGQEVILRCVPISNHLYFYWYRQILGQKVEFLVSFYNNEISEKSEIFDDQFSVERPDGSNFTLKIRSTKLEDSAMYFCASGQGTDTGELFFGEGSRLTVL.

The table lists this clonotype with many counts. The V gene is TRBV20-1, the J gene TRBJ1-5, with TRBD1 matching 9 bases. Per the germline V gene, CDR1 is DFQATT and CDR2 is SNEGSKA (reference sequence). The J segment lost 5 bases and the V segment lost 6 bases, leaving 5 bases of the junction unmatched. The CDR3 runs 13 residues. CDR3 loop: CSAIRQGDQPQHF. CDR3 nucleotides: TGCAGTGCCATCCGACAGGGGGATCAGCCCCAGCATTTT.

This clonotype was observed at least ten times. The J gene is TRBJ2-1, the V gene TRBV4-2; TRBD2 matches 8 bases. The CDR3 is 17 amino acids. The V and J ends lost 4 bases and 12 bases, in that order; junction bases with no gene match: 20. Germline CDR1 is LGHNA and CDR2 is YNFKEQ. CDR3 nucleotides: TGTGCCAGCAGCCCAGCAGGGAGCGGGGGAACGACAATGCGGCAGTTCTTC. Protein: CASSPAGSGGTTMRQFF.

This clonotype has at least ten counts. The genes are TRBV19 and TRBJ1-5; D uncertain. V gave up 3 bases and J gave up 7 bases, with 10 bases separating them. There are 13 residues in the CDR3. Germline V gives CDR1 LNHDA, CDR2 SQIVND (reference sequence). CDR3 DNA sequence: TGTGCCAGTAGTATTAGACCCGGGCAGCCCCAGCATTTT. The encoded protein is CASSIRPGQPQHF.

V usage is TRBV12-3 or TRBV12-4 and J usage is TRBJ1-5; possibly TRBD1 for D (6 bases). V gave up 4 bases and J gave up 6 bases, with 16 bases separating them. The CDR3 is 15 residues long. For the CDR3, the DNA is TGTGCCAGCAGTTCCGGGGGGCAGAACCTTCAGCCCCAGCATTTT. It is translated as CASSSGGQNLQPQHF.

In its sample, this clonotype was seen many times. This sequence joins TRBV29-1 and TRBJ2-5; D is possibly TRBD2 (5 bases). The CDR3 runs 12 residues. The V gene lost 2 bases and the J gene lost 7 bases, with 11 bases spanning the gap. Germline V gives CDR1 SQVTM, CDR2 ANQGSEA. The CDR3 protein is CSVEPGERTQYF. DNA for the CDR3: TGCAGCGTTGAACCCGGGGAGCGGACCCAGTACTTC.

This clonotype came up once. At one boundary the junction diverges from the germline segment, which might be a read error. J is TRBJ1-2 and V is TRBV30; 9 bases line up with TRBD1. CDR1 is GTSNPN and CDR2 is SVGIG in the germline V gene (reference sequence). The CDR3 has 15 amino acids. The CDR3 DNA follows: TGTGCCTGGAGGCCCACGGGACAGGGAATCTATGGCTACGCCTTC. Its protein product is CAWRPTGQGIYGYAF.

This clonotype was picked up a small number of times. The chain links TRBV6-1 to TRBJ2-2; the D is unclear. The germline gives CDR1 MNHNS, CDR2 SASEGT. V lost 5 bases and J lost 5, with 3 bases in between. The CDR3 length is 11 residues. CDR3: CASSTTGELFF. The CDR3 DNA sequence: TGTGCCAGCAGTACTACCGGGGAGCTGTTTTTT.